Listed below are T cell receptor beta chains from one sample, sequenced in a study of T-cell memory formation after mild COVID-19. TCRdb recomputed calls from the 5' RACE reads with MiXCR, one row per CDR3 protein. The table has 250,000 or so distinct CDR3 sequences, roughly 18% seen once; the top ten hold under 30%. The sample consisted of PBMCs or a T cell subset sorted from them (not recorded which). The receptors stem from a man between 18 and 35 years old who had mild COVID-19 (a few samples of this study predate the infection). Cell type and time point are not known. CDR3s include the opening cysteine and the closing phenylalanine or tryptophan. A D gene is named only where the DNA matches it firmly. A clone size is listed for some rows: how often the clone was seen (once, few, many), or a class if it is expanded.

TRBJ1-5 | - | - | TRBV7-2 | CASGSYSNQPQHF | TGTGCCAGCGGATCTTATAGCAATCAGCCCCAGCATTTT
TRBJ2-3 | - | few | TRBV7-2 | CASSHQWGARTDTQYF | TGTGCCAGCAGCCATCAGTGGGGGGCACGCACAGATACGCAGTATTTT
TRBJ2-3 | - | few | TRBV6-5 | CASSYSPGEPTDTQYF | TGTGCCAGCAGTTACTCGCCGGGGGAACCCACAGATACGCAGTATTTT
TRBJ2-5 | TRBD1 | few | TRBV29-1 | CSARTGDGETQYF | TGCAGCGCCCGGACAGGGGATGGAGAGACCCAGTACTTC
TRBJ2-6 | - | many | TRBV5-1 | CASNPISGANVLTF | TGCGCCAGCAACCCGATCTCTGGGGCCAACGTCCTGACTTTC
TRBJ2-3 | TRBD2 | - | TRBV15 | CATSRDRLAAATDTQYF | TGTGCCACCAGCAGAGATCGACTAGCGGCGGCAACAGATACGCAGTATTTT
TRBJ2-3 | - | few | TRBV20-1 | CSASGVTSTDTQYF | TGCAGTGCTTCGGGGGTGACTAGCACAGATACGCAGTATTTT
TRBJ1-1 | - | few | TRBV2 | CASSGDVQGEAFF | TGTGCCAGCAGTGGGGACGTACAAGGAGAAGCTTTCTTT
TRBJ2-7 | TRBD2 | - | TRBV4-1 | CASSPLTSGAYEQYF | TGCGCCAGCAGCCCGCTGACTAGCGGGGCCTACGAGCAGTACTTC
TRBJ1-1 | - | - | TRBV7-2 | CASSLSAQLGLRSFF | TGTGCCAGCAGCTTATCGGCACAGCTCGGGTTAAGGTCTTTCTTT
TRBJ2-7 | TRBD2 | - | TRBV27 | CASKVGRGPYEQYF | TGTGCCAGCAAGGTCGGGAGGGGTCCCTACGAGCAGTACTTC
TRBJ2-7 | - | few | TRBV20-1 | CSARQAYEQYF | TGCAGTGCTAGACAGGCCTACGAGCAGTACTTC
TRBJ1-2 | - | - | TRBV7-2 | CASSPTPGSYGYTF | TGTGCCAGCAGCCCCACACCGGGGTCCTATGGCTACACCTTC
TRBJ1-5 | - | few | TRBV7-2 | CASSPSPSETQHF | TGTGCCAGCAGTCCATCCCCCTCAGAAACCCAGCATTTT
TRBJ2-2 | TRBD1 | few | TRBV5-1 | CASSMGQAGGELFF | TGCGCCAGCAGCATGGGACAGGCAGGCGGGGAGCTGTTTTTT
TRBJ1-5 | - | - | TRBV4-3 | CASSPDSTGRGNHPQHF | TGCGCCAGCAGCCCCGACAGTACAGGGAGGGGCAATCATCCCCAGCATTTT
TRBJ2-3 | - | - | TRBV6-6 | CASISYTGASKSLGTDTQYF | TGTGCCAGCATTTCTTACACGGGCGCTAGCAAGTCTCTTGGCACAGATACGCAGTATTTT
TRBJ2-4 | - | few | TRBV12-3/TRBV12-4 | CASSGRTAGQELNIQYF | TGTGCCAGCAGTGGAAGGACAGCCGGGCAGGAACTGAACATTCAGTACTTC
TRBJ2-7 | - | - | TRBV10-3 | CAISEKDGGGYEQYF | TGTGCCATCAGTGAGAAGGACGGGGGCGGCTACGAGCAGTACTTC
TRBJ1-2 | - | - | TRBV6-2/TRBV6-3 | CASSYSEDFNYGYTF | TGTGCCAGCAGTTACTCTGAAGACTTTAACTATGGCTACACCTTC
TRBJ1-5 | - | - | TRBV7-6 | CASSLTDQGNYQPQHF | TGTGCCAGCAGCCTCACAGACCAGGGGAACTATCAGCCCCAGCATTTT
TRBJ2-1 | TRBD2 | - | TRBV24-1 | CATSDPLSAGGHNEQFF | TGTGCCACCAGTGACCCCCTTTCAGCGGGGGGCCATAATGAGCAGTTCTTC
TRBJ1-1 | TRBD1 | many | TRBV5-5 | CASSLSMGQGAFF | TGTGCCAGCAGCTTGTCCATGGGACAGGGGGCTTTCTTT
TRBJ2-5 | - | many | TRBV5-6 | CASSPEAEETQYF | TGTGCCAGCAGCCCCGAAGCAGAAGAGACCCAGTACTTC
TRBJ1-1 | - | few | TRBV2 | CASSEGSGKTEAFF | TGTGCCAGCAGTGAAGGTTCAGGGAAGACTGAAGCTTTCTTT
TRBJ2-5 | TRBD2 | - | TRBV25-1 | CASRGGVLETQYF | TGTGCCAGCCGGGGGGGCGTGTTGGAGACCCAGTACTTC
TRBJ2-1 | - | - | TRBV4-1 | CASSQFMGRPYNEQFF | TGCGCCAGCAGCCAATTTATGGGGCGGCCCTACAATGAGCAGTTCTTC
TRBJ2-1 | - | - | TRBV5-1 | CASSLGGGPLGEQFF | TGCGCCAGCAGCTTGGGCGGGGGCCCCCTGGGTGAGCAGTTCTTC
TRBJ2-1 | - | many | TRBV6-5 | CASRYQSEQFF | TGTGCCAGCAGATACCAAAGTGAGCAGTTCTTC
TRBJ2-2 | TRBD1 | few | TRBV11-2 | CASARLAGGNTGELFF | TGTGCCAGCGCCCGACTGGCAGGGGGGAACACCGGGGAGCTGTTTTTT
TRBJ1-2 | - | few | TRBV4-2 | CASSQLTGAAWHGYTF | TGTGCCAGCAGCCAATTAACCGGGGCCGCCTGGCATGGCTACACCTTC
TRBJ1-6 | TRBD1 | - | TRBV27 | CASRPSGTVGGSYNSPLHF | TGTGCCAGCAGACCTTCCGGGACAGTTGGTGGCTCCTATAATTCACCCCTCCACTTT
TRBJ1-5 | - | - | TRBV12-3/TRBV12-4 | CASTLGGGRNQPKHF | TGTGCCAGCACTCTCGGGGGGGGGCGCAATCAGCCCAAGCATTTT
TRBJ2-3 | - | few | TRBV4-1 | CASRRRRTDTQYF | TGCGCCAGCAGGCGTCGACGCACAGATACGCAGTATTTT
TRBJ1-1 | - | - | TRBV12-3/TRBV12-4 | CASSFRSGEGTEAFF | TGTGCCAGCAGCTTTAGGTCGGGGGAAGGCACTGAAGCTTTCTTT
TRBJ2-3 | TRBD1 | few | TRBV4-3 | CASSQDHRGLGDTQYF | TGCGCCAGCAGCCAAGACCACAGGGGATTAGGAGATACGCAGTATTTT
TRBJ2-1 | - | few | TRBV2 | CATGPYNEQFF | TGTGCCACCGGGCCTTACAATGAGCAGTTCTTC
TRBJ2-5 | - | many | TRBV7-9 | CASSPTWETQYF | TGTGCCAGCAGCCCAACGTGGGAGACCCAGTACTTC
TRBJ1-1 | - | many | TRBV5-5 | CASSSRGDTEAFF | TGTGCCAGCAGCTCGCGGGGCGACACTGAAGCTTTCTTT
TRBJ1-2 | - | - | TRBV29-1 | CSVDRGSYGYTF | TGCAGCGTTGACAGGGGAAGCTATGGCTACACCTTC
TRBJ1-1 | - | many | TRBV28 | CASSSIGGNTEAFF | TGTGCCAGCAGTTCCATAGGGGGAAACACTGAAGCTTTCTTT
TRBJ2-1 | TRBD1 | - | TRBV7-6 | CASRRTGTGYNEQFF | TGTGCCAGCAGGAGGACCGGGACAGGATACAATGAGCAGTTCTTC